A selection of T cell receptor beta chains follows, all from one sample in a study of CD8 T cells in Susac syndrome. TCRdb passed the immunoSEQ multiplex PCR reads through MiXCR, listing each CDR3 protein once. The sample has about 73,000 distinct CDR3 sequences, about 95% seen once. The sample taken for sequencing was CD8+ T cells from PBMCs. All receptors come from a human donor with multiple sclerosis. Each CDR3 is given without its conserved first and last residue. D genes are given only for firm matches.

d_call j_call v_call cdr3_aa
TRBD2 TRBJ2-5 TRBV13 ASSFRTSRGETQY
. TRBJ2-2 TRBV12-3/TRBV12-4 ASSLKLGGELF
TRBD1 TRBJ1-3 TRBV29-1 SVLTGEWSGLRNTIY
. TRBJ2-3 TRBV27 ASSFNPGTQY
. TRBJ2-3 TRBV14 ASRDHTDTQY
TRBD2 TRBJ2-1 TRBV28 ASSLGTSGRGGYNEQF
. TRBJ2-3 TRBV12-3/TRBV12-4 ASSLAVTDTQY
TRBD1 TRBJ1-2 TRBV4-3 ASSHGQGFFYGYT
. TRBJ1-4 TRBV7-9 ASSSPALSSDEKLF
. TRBJ1-4 TRBV27 ASSLIGGNEKLF
. TRBJ1-6 TRBV5-4 ASSLKGGNSPLH
TRBD2 TRBJ2-5 TRBV27 ASRGPGTSGETQY
. TRBJ2-5 TRBV9 ASSGGGLRTQETQY
. TRBJ2-2 TRBV4-2 ASSQEEILRTGELF
. TRBJ2-2 TRBV29-1 SVEAGVFGELF
. TRBJ2-3 TRBV10-3 AISDDSPSTDTQY
. TRBJ2-1 TRBV6-5 ASSSDNEQF
. TRBJ2-7 TRBV19 ASSIGASEVYEQY
. TRBJ1-4 TRBV27 ASSLSFTDEKLF
TRBD2 TRBJ2-1 TRBV20-1 SALSGRGESYNEQF
TRBD2 TRBJ2-7 TRBV11-2 ASSRQREVYEQY
. TRBJ1-2 TRBV19 ASSFGEVLYGYT
. TRBJ2-7 TRBV18 ASSPPLVGEQY
. TRBJ2-7 TRBV27 ASSRARPYEQY
. TRBJ1-6 TRBV27 ASSPGSRGSPLH
TRBD1 TRBJ1-1 TRBV9 ASSGPTGRYTEAF
TRBD2 TRBJ2-5 TRBV7-6 ASSLVGGETQY
TRBD2 TRBJ2-3 TRBV6-1 ASSHTGPSGRATDTQY
. TRBJ2-2 TRBV7-2 ASSLARAGMTGTGELF
. TRBJ2-7 TRBV3-1 ASSQEMGASSYEQY
. TRBJ2-7 TRBV7-9 ASSLKGYEQY
TRBD1 TRBJ1-1 TRBV20-1 SAGGTAEGLNTEAF
. TRBJ1-2 TRBV28 ASSFLGTGMNYGYT